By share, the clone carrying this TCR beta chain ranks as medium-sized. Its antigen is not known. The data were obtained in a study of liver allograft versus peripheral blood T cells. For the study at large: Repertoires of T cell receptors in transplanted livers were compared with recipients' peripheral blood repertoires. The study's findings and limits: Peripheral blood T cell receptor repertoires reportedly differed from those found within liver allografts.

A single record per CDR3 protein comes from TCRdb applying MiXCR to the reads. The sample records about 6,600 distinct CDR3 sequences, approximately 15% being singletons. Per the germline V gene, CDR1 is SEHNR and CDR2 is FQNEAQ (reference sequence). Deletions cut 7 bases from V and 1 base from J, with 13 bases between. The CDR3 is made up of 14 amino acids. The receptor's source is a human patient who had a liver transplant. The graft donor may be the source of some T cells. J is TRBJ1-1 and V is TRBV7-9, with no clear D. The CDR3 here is CASTISGGNTEAFF. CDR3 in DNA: TGTGCCAGCACCATCAGTGGAGGGAACACTGAAGCTTTCTTT.